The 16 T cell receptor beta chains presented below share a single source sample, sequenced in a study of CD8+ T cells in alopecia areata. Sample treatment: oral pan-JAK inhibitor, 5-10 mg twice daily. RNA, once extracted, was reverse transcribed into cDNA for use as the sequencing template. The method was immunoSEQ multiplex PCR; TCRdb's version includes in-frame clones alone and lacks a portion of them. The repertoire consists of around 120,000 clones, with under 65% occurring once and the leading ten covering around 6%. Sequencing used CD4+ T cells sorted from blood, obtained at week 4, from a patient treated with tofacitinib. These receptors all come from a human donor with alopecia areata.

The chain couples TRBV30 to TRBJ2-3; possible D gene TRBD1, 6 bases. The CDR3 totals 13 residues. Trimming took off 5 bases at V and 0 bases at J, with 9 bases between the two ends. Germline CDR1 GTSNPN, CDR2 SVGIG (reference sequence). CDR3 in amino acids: CAWEGDSTDTQYF. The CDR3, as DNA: TGTGCCTGGGAGGGGGACAGCACAGATACGCAGTATTTT.

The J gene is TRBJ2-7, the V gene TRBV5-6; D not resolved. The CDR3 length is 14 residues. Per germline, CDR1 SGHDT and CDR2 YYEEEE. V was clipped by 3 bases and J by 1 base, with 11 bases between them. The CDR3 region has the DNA TGTGCCAGCAGCTCCCGGACGACTTCCTACGAGCAGTACTTC. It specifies CASSSRTTSYEQYF.

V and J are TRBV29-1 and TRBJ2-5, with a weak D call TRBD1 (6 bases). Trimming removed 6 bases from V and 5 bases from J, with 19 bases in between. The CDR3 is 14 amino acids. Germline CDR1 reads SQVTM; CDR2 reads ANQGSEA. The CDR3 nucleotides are TGCAGCGTCGATACTCAGGGGAATGGCGAGACCCAGTACTTC. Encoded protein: CSVDTQGNGETQYF.

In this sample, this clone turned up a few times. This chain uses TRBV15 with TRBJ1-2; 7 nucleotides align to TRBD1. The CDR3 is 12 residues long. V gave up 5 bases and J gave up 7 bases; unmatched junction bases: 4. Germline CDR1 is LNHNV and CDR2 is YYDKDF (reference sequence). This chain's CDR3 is CATSRGQVGYTF. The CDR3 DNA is TGTGCCACCAGCCGCGGACAGGTTGGCTACACCTTC.

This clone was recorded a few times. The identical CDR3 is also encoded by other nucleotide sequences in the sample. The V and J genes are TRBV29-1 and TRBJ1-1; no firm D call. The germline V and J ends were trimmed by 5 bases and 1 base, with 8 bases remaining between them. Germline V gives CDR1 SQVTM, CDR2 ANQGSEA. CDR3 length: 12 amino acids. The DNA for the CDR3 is TGCAGCGTTCAAGGGCAGAACACTGAAGCTTTCTTT. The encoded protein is CSVQGQNTEAFF.

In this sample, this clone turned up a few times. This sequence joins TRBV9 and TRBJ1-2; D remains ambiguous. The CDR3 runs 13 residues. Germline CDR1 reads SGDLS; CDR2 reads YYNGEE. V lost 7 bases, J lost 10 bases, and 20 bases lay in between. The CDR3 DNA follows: TGTGCCAGCGGTTCGCTTGTTGGGGTTACCTACACCTTC. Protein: CASGSLVGVTYTF.

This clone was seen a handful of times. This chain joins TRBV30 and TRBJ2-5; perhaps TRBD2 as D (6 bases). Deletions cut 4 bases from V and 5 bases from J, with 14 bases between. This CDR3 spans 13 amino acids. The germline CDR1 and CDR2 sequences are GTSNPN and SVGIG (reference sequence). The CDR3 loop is CAWNGGDGETQYF. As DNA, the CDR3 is TGTGCCTGGAATGGAGGGGACGGCGAGACCCAGTACTTC.

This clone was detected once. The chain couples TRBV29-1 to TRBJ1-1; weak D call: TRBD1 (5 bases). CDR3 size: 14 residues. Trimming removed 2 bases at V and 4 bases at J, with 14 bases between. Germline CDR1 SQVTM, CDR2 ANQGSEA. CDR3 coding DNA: TGCAGCGTTGAACGGGGCCAGGGAGGCACTGAAGCTTTCTTT. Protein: CSVERGQGGTEAFF.

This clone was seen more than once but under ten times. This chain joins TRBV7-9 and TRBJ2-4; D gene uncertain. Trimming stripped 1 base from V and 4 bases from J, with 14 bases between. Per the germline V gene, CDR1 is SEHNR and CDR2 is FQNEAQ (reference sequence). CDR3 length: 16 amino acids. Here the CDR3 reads CASSLGEASRKNIQYF. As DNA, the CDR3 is TGTGCCAGCAGCTTAGGAGAGGCCAGTAGAAAAAACATTCAGTACTTC.

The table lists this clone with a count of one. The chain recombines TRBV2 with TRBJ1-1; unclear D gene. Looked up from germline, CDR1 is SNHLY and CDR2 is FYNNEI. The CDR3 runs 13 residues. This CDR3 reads CASGREVGTEAFF. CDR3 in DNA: TGTGCGAGCGGGAGGGAGGTTGGCACTGAAGCTTTCTTT.

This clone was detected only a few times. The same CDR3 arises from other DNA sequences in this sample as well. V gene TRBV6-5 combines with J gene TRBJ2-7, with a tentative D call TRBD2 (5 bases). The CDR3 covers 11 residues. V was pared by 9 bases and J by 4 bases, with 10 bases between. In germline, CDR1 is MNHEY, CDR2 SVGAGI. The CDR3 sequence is CASRDSYEQYF. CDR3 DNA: TGTGCCAGTCGGGATTCGTACGAGCAGTACTTC.

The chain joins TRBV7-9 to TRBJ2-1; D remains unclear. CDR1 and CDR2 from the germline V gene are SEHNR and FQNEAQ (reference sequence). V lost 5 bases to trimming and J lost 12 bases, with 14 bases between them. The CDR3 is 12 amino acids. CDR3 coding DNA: TGTGCCAGCAGCCAGTCAGAGACGGGGCAGTTCTTC. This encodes CASSQSETGQFF.

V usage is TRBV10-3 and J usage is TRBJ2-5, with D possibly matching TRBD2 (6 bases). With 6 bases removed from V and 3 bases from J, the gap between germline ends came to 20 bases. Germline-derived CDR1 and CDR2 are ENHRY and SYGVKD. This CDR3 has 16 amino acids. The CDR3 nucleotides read TGTGCCATCAGACCTGGGACTGCGGTCGAGGAAGAGACCCAGTACTTC. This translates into CAIRPGTAVEEETQYF.

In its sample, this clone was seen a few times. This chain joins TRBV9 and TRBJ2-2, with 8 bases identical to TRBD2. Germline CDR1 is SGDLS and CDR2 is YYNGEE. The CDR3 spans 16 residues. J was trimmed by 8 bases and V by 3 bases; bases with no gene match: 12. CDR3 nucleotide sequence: TGTGCCAGCAGCGAGCCCACAAGGCGGGGGGCTGGGGAGCTGTTTTTT. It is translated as CASSEPTRRGAGELFF. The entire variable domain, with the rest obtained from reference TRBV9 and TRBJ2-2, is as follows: DSGVTQTPKHLITATGQRVTLRCSPRSGDLSVYWYQQSLDQGLQFLIQYYNGEERAKGNILERFSAQQFPDLHSELNLSSLELGDSALYFCASSEPTRRGAGELFFGEGSRLTVL.

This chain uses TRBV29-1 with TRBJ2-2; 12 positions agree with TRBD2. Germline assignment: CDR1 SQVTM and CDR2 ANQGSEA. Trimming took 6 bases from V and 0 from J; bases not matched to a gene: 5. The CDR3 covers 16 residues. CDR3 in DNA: TGCAGCGTACGGACTAGCGGGAACCCGAACACCGGGGAGCTGTTTTTT. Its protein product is CSVRTSGNPNTGELFF.

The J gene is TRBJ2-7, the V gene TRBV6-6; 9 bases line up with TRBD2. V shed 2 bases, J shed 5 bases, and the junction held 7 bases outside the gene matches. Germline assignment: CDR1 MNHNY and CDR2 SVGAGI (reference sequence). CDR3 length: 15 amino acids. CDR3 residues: CASSYVASGDHEQYF. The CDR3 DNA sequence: TGTGCCAGCAGTTACGTCGCTAGCGGGGACCACGAGCAGTACTTC.